The T cell receptor (beta chain) described here comes from a study of identical twins. With V trimmed by 0 bases and J by 7 bases, 7 bases remained unmatched. This CDR3 spans 16 amino acids. Germline CDR1 and CDR2: SGHRS and YFSETQ. TCRdb reanalysed the 5' RACE reads using MiXCR and keeps one entry per CDR3 protein. Of 450,000 or so distinct CDR3 sequences listed, approximately 17% are singletons. This clonotype was detected ten times or more. This sequence was found in a man aged 50-60 years in good health. Sequenced input: naive T cells sorted from blood. The chain uses TRBV5-1 and TRBJ2-1, with 10 bases matching TRBD2. The CDR3 loop reads CASSLVIAGGGNEQFF. In DNA form, the CDR3 reads TGCGCCAGCAGCTTGGTTATAGCGGGAGGTGGTAATGAGCAGTTCTTC. Full variable domain (missing parts from reference TRBV5-1 and TRBJ2-1): KAGVTQTPRYLIKTRGQQVTLSCSPISGHRSVSWYQQTPGQGLQFLFEYFSETQRNKGNFPGRFSGRQFSNSRSEMNVSTLELGDSALYLCASSLVIAGGGNEQFFGPGTRLTVL.